The present T cell receptor (beta chain) was sequenced within a study of T cell responses to AZD1222 COVID-19 vaccine. About the research overall: Second doses that came at about 4 or about 12 weeks were put together. Whole-study findings and limits: Seropositive at baseline were only a handful of AZD1222 recipients. Increased Spike-specific TCR breadth and depth were observed after two AZD1222 doses. The donor cohort was predominantly white British with a female majority, and clonal diversity may have been underestimated.

Remarks on this clone: Antigen unknown.

This CDR3 has 16 residues. The germline gives CDR1 SGHVS, CDR2 FQNEAQ. V dropped 1 base and J dropped 2 bases, with 15 bases sitting between them. Here immunoSEQ multiplex PCR was the method, and the copy in TCRdb shows in-frame clones only, minus some. Of about 150,000 clones listed, 93% are singletons. This receptor was taken from an adult in good health. This rearrangement joins TRBV7-8 to TRBJ2-7; no clear D gene. Sequenced material: peripheral blood, taken on day 0 of AZD1222 vaccination. The CDR3 sequence is CASSLGSGVTPYEQYF. The CDR3 nucleotides read TGTGCCAGCAGCTTAGGTTCCGGAGTGACACCCTACGAGCAGTACTTC.